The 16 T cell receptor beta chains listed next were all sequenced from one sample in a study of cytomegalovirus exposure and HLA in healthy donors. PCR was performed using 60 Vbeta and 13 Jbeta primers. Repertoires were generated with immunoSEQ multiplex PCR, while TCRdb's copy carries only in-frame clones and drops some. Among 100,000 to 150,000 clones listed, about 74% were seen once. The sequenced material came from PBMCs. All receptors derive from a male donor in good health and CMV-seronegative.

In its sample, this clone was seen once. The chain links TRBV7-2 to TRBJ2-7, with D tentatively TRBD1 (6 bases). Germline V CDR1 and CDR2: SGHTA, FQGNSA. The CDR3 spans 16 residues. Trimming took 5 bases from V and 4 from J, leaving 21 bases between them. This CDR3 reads CASSHTDSTGTYEQYF. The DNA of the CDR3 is TGTGCCAGCAGCCATACGGACTCCACAGGGACATACGAGCAGTACTTC.

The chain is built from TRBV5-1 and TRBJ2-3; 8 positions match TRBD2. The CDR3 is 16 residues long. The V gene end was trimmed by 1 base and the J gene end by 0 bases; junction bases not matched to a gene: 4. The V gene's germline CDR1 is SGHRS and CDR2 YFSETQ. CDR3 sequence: CASSLFGRGSTDTQYF. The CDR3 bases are TGCGCCAGCAGCTTGTTCGGGAGGGGGAGCACAGATACGCAGTATTTT.

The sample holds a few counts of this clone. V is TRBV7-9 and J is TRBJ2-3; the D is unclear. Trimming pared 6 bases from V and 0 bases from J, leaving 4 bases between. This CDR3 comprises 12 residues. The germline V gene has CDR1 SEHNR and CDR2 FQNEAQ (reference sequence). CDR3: CASRTSTDTQYF. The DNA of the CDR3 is TGTGCCAGCAGAACTAGCACAGATACGCAGTATTTT.

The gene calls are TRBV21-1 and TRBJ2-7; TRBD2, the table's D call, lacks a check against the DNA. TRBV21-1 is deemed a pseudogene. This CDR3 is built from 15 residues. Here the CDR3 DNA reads TGTGCCAGCAGCAAAGCGCGGGATAGCTCCTACGAGCAGTACTTC. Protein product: CASSKARDSSYEQYF.

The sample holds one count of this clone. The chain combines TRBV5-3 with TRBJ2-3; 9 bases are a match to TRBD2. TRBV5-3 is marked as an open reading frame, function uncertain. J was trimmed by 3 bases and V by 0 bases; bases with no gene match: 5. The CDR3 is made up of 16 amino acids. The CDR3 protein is CARSLVLAGATDTQYF. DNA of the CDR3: TGTGCCAGAAGCTTGGTCTTAGCGGGAGCTACAGATACGCAGTATTTT.

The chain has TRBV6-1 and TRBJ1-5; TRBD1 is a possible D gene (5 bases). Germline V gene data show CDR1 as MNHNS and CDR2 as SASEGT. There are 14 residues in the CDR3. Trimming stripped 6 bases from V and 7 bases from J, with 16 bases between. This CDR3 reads CASSAGDSSQPQHF. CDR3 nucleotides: TGTGCCAGCAGCGCCGGCGACAGCTCCCAGCCCCAGCATTTT.

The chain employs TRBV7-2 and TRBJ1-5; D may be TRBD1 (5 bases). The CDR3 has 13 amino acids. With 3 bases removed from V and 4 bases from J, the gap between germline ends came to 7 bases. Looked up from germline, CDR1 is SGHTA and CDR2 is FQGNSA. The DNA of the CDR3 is TGTGCCAGCAGCTTCGGGGGAAATCAGCCCCAGCATTTT. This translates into CASSFGGNQPQHF. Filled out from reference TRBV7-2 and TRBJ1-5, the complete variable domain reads GAGVSQSPSNKVTEKGKDVELRCDPISGHTALYWYRQSLGQGLEFLIYFQGNSAPDKSGLPSDRFSAERTGGSVSTLTIQRTQQEDSAVYLCASSFGGNQPQHFGDGTRLSIL.

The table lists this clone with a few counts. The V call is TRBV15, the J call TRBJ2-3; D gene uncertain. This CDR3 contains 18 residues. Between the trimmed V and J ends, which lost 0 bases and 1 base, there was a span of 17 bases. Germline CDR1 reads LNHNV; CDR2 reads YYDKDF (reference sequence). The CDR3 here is CATSRDLSISHGTDTQYF. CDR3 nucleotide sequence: TGTGCCACCAGCAGAGATCTGTCGATCAGTCATGGCACAGATACGCAGTATTTT.

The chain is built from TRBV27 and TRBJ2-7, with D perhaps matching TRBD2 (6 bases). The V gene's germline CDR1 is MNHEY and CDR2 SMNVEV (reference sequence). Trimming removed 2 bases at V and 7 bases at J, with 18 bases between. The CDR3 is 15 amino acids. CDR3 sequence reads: CASSLVGTDGGEQYF. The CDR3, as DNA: TGTGCCAGCAGTTTAGTAGGGACGGACGGGGGTGAGCAGTACTTC.

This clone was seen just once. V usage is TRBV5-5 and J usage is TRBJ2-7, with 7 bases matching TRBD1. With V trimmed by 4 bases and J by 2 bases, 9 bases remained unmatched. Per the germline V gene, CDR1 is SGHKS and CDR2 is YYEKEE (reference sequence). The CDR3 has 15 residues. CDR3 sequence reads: CASSVNAGTAYEQYF. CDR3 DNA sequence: TGTGCCAGCAGCGTAAACGCCGGGACAGCCTACGAGCAGTACTTC. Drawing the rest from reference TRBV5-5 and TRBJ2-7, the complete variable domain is DAGVTQSPTHLIKTRGQQVTLRCSPISGHKSVSWYQQVLGQGPQFIFQYYEKEERGRGNFPDRFSARQFPNYSSELNVNALLLGDSALYLCASSVNAGTAYEQYFGPGTRLTVT.

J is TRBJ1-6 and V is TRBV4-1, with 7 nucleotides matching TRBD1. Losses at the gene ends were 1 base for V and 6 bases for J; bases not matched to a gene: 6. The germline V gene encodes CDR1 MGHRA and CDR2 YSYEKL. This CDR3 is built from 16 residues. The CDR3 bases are TGCGCCAGCAGCCAAGGAACCGGGACAGTTAATTCACCCCTCCACTTT. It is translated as CASSQGTGTVNSPLHF.

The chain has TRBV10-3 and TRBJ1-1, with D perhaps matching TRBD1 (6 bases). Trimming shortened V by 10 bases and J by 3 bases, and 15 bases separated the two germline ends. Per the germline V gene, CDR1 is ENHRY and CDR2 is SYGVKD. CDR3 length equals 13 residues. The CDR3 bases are TGTGCCAGCAGGGCACAGGGAGACACTGAAGCTTTCTTT. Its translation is CASRAQGDTEAFF.

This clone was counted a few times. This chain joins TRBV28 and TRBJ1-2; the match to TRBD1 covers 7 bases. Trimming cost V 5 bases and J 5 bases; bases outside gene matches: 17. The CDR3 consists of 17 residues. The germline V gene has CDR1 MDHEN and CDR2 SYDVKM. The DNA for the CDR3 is TGTGCCAGCAGTGCCCCCGGGACAGTTGCTTTCCTTTATGGCTACACCTTC. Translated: CASSAPGTVAFLYGYTF.

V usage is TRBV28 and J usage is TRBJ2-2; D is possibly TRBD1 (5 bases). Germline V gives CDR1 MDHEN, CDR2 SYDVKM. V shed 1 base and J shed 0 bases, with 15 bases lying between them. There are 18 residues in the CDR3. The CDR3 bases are TGTGCCAGCAGTTTATCGCCAGGGCGGCTTTCGAACACCGGGGAGCTGTTTTTT. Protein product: CASSLSPGRLSNTGELFF.

This chain's CDR3 is CAWSAGGAPGDTQYF. DNA of the CDR3: TGTGCCTGGAGCGCCGGGGGGGCCCCGGGCGATACGCAGTATTTT. The chain recombines TRBV30 with TRBJ2-3, with 8 bases lining up with TRBD2. Germline V gene lookup returns CDR1 GTSNPN and CDR2 SVGIG (reference sequence). The trim removed 3 bases at V and 6 bases at J, leaving 11 bases unmatched. The CDR3 covers 15 residues.

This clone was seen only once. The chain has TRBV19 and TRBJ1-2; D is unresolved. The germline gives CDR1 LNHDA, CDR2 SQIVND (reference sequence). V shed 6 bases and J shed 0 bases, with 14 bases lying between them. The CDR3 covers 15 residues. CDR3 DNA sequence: TGTGCCAGTAGAAACTCCTTCGGGGCTAACTATGGCTACACCTTC. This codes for CASRNSFGANYGYTF. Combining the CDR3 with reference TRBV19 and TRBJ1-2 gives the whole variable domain DGGITQSPKYLFRKEGQNVTLSCEQNLNHDAMYWYRQDPGQGLRLIYYSQIVNDFQKGDIAEGYSVSREKKESFPLTVTSAQKNPTAFYLCASRNSFGANYGYTFGSGTRLTVV.